This entry lists 17 T cell receptor beta chains sequenced from one sample in a study of blood T cell repertoires in COVID-19. Repertoires were generated with immunoSEQ multiplex PCR, while TCRdb's copy carries only in-frame clones and drops some. This sample has some 170,000 clones, with more than 60% found just once. Sequencing input: peripheral blood. Receptors were obtained from a man in his sixties with acute or convalescent COVID-19.

The chain is built from TRBV11-2 and TRBJ1-1, with 8 bases identical to TRBD1. CDR3 size: 15 residues. Per the germline V gene, CDR1 is SGHAT and CDR2 is FQNNGV. The junction had 6 bases not matched to a gene; V was cut back by 1 base and J by 5 bases. The CDR3 region has the DNA TGTGCCAGCAGCTTAGGCACAGGGGGGTGGACTGAAGCTTTCTTT. Amino acid sequence: CASSLGTGGWTEAFF. Looking up the rest from reference TRBV11-2 and TRBJ1-1 gives the full variable domain: EAGVAQSPRYKIIEKRQSVAFWCNPISGHATLYWYQQILGQGPKLLIQFQNNGVVDDSQLPKDRFSAERLKGVDSTLKIQPAKLEDSAVYLCASSLGTGGWTEAFFGQGTRLTVV.

The CDR3 loop reads CATSDLGSQETQYF. The CDR3 nucleotides read TGTGCCACCAGTGATTTGGGCTCACAAGAGACCCAGTACTTC. The V and J genes are TRBV24-1 and TRBJ2-5; D ambiguous. V was trimmed by 0 bases and J by 2 bases, leaving 6 bases between them. Germline CDR1 reads KGHDR; CDR2 reads SFDVKD. This CDR3 has 14 amino acids.

Only a few counts were recorded for this clone. The chain joins TRBV10-3 to TRBJ2-7; D not certain. The CDR3 has 12 amino acids. Germline V gene lookup returns CDR1 ENHRY and CDR2 SYGVKD. Trimming shortened V by 2 bases and J by 4 bases, and 6 bases separated the two germline ends. For the CDR3, the DNA is TGTGCCATCAGTGAGGGAGTGTACGAGCAGTACTTC. As protein: CAISEGVYEQYF.

J is TRBJ2-7 and V is TRBV6-1; tentatively, D is TRBD1 (5 bases). Germline-derived CDR1 and CDR2 are MNHNS and SASEGT. V shed 0 bases and J shed 7 bases, with 7 bases lying between them. The CDR3 has 12 residues. The CDR3 loop reads CASSEARVEQYF. DNA for the CDR3: TGTGCCAGCAGTGAAGCCAGGGTTGAGCAGTACTTC.

The chain is built from TRBV12-3 or TRBV12-4 and TRBJ2-2; D gene uncertain. This CDR3 region has 12 residues. With 6 bases removed from V and 9 bases from J, the gap between germline ends came to 11 bases. Here the CDR3 reads CASRSEHRELFF. CDR3 sequence (DNA): TGTGCCAGCAGGTCGGAGCACAGGGAGCTGTTTTTT.

The gene calls are TRBV5-1 and TRBJ2-3; 13 bases are shared with TRBD2. This CDR3 has 16 amino acids. The germline V gene encodes CDR1 SGHRS and CDR2 YFSETQ. Trimming cost V 5 bases and J 7 bases; bases outside gene matches: 10. The CDR3 sequence: CASSSITSGGANTQYF. DNA of the CDR3: TGCGCCAGCAGTTCTATCACTAGCGGGGGGGCTAATACGCAGTATTTT.

This clone was found once. V is TRBV2 and J is TRBJ2-1; 8 nucleotides line up with TRBD1. Germline trimming cut 1 base from V and 8 bases from J; bases unmatched to any gene: 1. CDR1 and CDR2 (germline): SNHLY, FYNNEI. CDR3 length equals 13 residues. CDR3 protein: CASSEVTGDEQFF. CDR3 DNA sequence: TGTGCCAGCAGTGAAGTGACAGGGGATGAGCAGTTCTTC.

This chain joins TRBV5-1 and TRBJ1-1; D unclear. Germline V lookup: CDR1 SGHRS, CDR2 YFSETQ. The CDR3 loop spans 13 amino acids. V was trimmed by 7 bases and J by 6 bases, leaving 16 bases between them. Here the CDR3 reads CASRVEGGSEAFF. CDR3 bases: TGCGCCAGCCGGGTGGAGGGAGGGTCTGAAGCTTTCTTT. Variable domain in full (rest from reference TRBV5-1 and TRBJ1-1): KAGVTQTPRYLIKTRGQQVTLSCSPISGHRSVSWYQQTPGQGLQFLFEYFSETQRNKGNFPGRFSGRQFSNSRSEMNVSTLELGDSALYLCASRVEGGSEAFFGQGTRLTVV.

The genes are TRBV7-2 and TRBJ2-1; maybe TRBD1 (6 bases). Per germline, CDR1 SGHTA and CDR2 FQGNSA. This CDR3 is 14 amino acids long. V lost 3 bases to trimming and J lost 1 base, with 7 bases between them. CDR3: CASSLDSSYNEQFF. CDR3 coding DNA: TGTGCCAGCAGCTTGGACAGTTCCTACAATGAGCAGTTCTTC.

This rearrangement joins TRBV7-8 to TRBJ2-6; 7 nucleotides agree with TRBD1. With 0 bases clipped from V and 0 bases from J, the junction kept 5 bases outside the gene matches. This CDR3 spans 18 amino acids. Germline lookup yields CDR1 SGHVS and CDR2 FQNEAQ. Here the CDR3 DNA reads TGTGCCAGCAGCTTAGCAGGGGGCGAACCCTCTGGGGCCAACGTCCTGACTTTC. As protein: CASSLAGGEPSGANVLTF.

The chain is built from TRBV13 and TRBJ1-1; 7 bases align to TRBD1. Looked up from germline, CDR1 is PRHDT and CDR2 is FYEKMQ (reference sequence). The CDR3 covers 14 residues. Trimming cost V 6 bases and J 7 bases; bases outside gene matches: 11. In DNA, the CDR3 is TGTGCCAGCAGGTCCAGGGGGGATGAAGGTGAAGCTTTCTTT. As protein: CASRSRGDEGEAFF.

This clone was counted between two and nine times. This sequence joins TRBV5-1 and TRBJ1-2, with TRBD1 matching 7 bases. V gave up 3 bases and J gave up 1 base; unmatched junction bases: 3. The V gene's germline CDR1 is SGHRS and CDR2 YFSETQ. CDR3 size: 14 residues. The CDR3 bases are TGCGCCAGCAGCTCGGGACAGTTTAACTATGGCTACACCTTC. It encodes CASSSGQFNYGYTF.

The chain recombines TRBV11-2 with TRBJ2-1; D is unresolved. The V gene lost 0 bases and the J gene lost 9 bases, with 12 bases spanning the gap. The CDR3 loop spans 14 amino acids. Germline V gives CDR1 SGHAT, CDR2 FQNNGV. CDR3 loop: CASSLDPARREQFF. CDR3 nucleotides: TGTGCCAGCAGCTTAGATCCGGCCAGGCGTGAGCAGTTCTTC. The variable domain in full, completed from reference TRBV11-2 and TRBJ2-1, reads EAGVAQSPRYKIIEKRQSVAFWCNPISGHATLYWYQQILGQGPKLLIQFQNNGVVDDSQLPKDRFSAERLKGVDSTLKIQPAKLEDSAVYLCASSLDPARREQFFGPGTRLTVL.

The chain combines TRBV28 with TRBJ1-4; D gene unclear. CDR3 length equals 12 residues. V was pared by 7 bases and J by 6 bases, with 9 bases between. The germline V gene has CDR1 MDHEN and CDR2 SYDVKM. The CDR3, as DNA: TGTGCCAGCACGACAACAGATGAAAAACTGTTTTTT. Its translation: CASTTTDEKLFF.

In DNA, the CDR3 is TGCGCCAGCAGTGAGGACAGGGGAGCAGATACGCAGTATTTT. This codes for CASSEDRGADTQYF. The chain is built from TRBV10-1 and TRBJ2-3, with TRBD1 identical over 8 bases. The CDR3 spans 14 residues. The germline V gene has CDR1 WNHNN and CDR2 SYGVQD (reference sequence). The ends lost 2 bases at V and 4 bases at J; junction bases unmatched: 2.

The sample holds one count of this clone. The chain carries TRBV12-5 and TRBJ2-3; TRBD2 aligns across 8 bases. The V and J ends lost 6 bases and 4 bases, in that order; junction bases with no gene match: 6. CDR1 is LGHNT, CDR2 FRNRAP, per germline. The CDR3 spans 14 residues. The CDR3 sequence is CASGPGTRPDTQYF. The CDR3 region has the DNA TGTGCTAGTGGACCCGGGACTAGGCCAGATACGCAGTATTTT. The full variable domain, completed using reference TRBV12-5 and TRBJ2-3, is DARVTQTPRHKVTEMGQEVTMRCQPILGHNTVFWYRQTMMQGLELLAYFRNRAPLDDSGMPKDRFSAEMPDATLATLKIQPSEPRDSAVYFCASGPGTRPDTQYFGPGTRLTVL.

With regard to this clone: The junction does not match germline at one end; this may be a read error. The chain links TRBV6-5 to TRBJ1-1; TRBD1 matches at 8 bases. The CDR3 is made up of 15 amino acids. CDR1 and CDR2 from the germline V gene are MNHEY and SVGAGI. CDR3 region: CASSLDRVMNTEAFF. DNA of the CDR3: TGTGCCAGCAGTTTGGACAGGGTTATGAATACTGAAGCTTTCTTT.